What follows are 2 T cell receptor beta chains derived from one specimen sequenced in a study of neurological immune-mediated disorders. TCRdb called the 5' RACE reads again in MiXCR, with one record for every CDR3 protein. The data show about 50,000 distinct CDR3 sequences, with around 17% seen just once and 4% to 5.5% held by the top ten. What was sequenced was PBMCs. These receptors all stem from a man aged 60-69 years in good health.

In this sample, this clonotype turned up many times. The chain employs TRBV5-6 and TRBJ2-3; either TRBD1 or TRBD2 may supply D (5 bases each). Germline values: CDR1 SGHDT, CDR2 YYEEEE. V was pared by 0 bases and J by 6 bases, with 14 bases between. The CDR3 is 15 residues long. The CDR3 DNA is TGTGCCAGCAGCTTGGGGGACGGGTTTTCGGATACGCAGTATTTT. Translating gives CASSLGDGFSDTQYF.

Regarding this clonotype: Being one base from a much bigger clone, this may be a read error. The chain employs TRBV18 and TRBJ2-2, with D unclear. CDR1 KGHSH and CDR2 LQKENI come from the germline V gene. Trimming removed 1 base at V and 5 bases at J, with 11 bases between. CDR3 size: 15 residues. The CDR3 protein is CASSPRHGQTGELFF. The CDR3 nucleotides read TGTGCCAGCTCACCACGACATGGTCAAACCGGGGAGCTGTTTTTT.